These 21 T cell receptor beta chains were all obtained from the same sample, sequenced in a study of blood T cell repertoires in COVID-19 (dated by TCRdb to 2020 to 2022). The library was produced with the immunoSEQ multiplex PCR assay. TCRdb took over this immuneACCESS table, retaining in-frame rearrangements with V and J assigned. Such tables are incomplete; in checked studies, under half of the missing clones stem from an unresolved V gene, and the remainder is unexplained. The sample table contains about 120,000 clones; only one count was recorded for 60% to 85% of them. Of the sample, about 2.5% is held by the ten largest clones. The sample consisted of peripheral blood. All receptors come from a man aged 70-80 years with acute or convalescent COVID-19.

The chain uses TRBV6-6 and TRBJ1-6; tentative D call: TRBD1 (6 bases). CDR3 length: 17 amino acids. Looked up from germline, CDR1 is MNHNY and CDR2 is SVGAGI (reference sequence). Between the trimmed V and J ends, which lost 5 bases and 0 bases, there was a span of 14 bases. DNA for the CDR3: TGTGCCAGCAGTCGGGACACTCCGAGCTCCTATAATTCACCCCTCCACTTT. This translates into CASSRDTPSSYNSPLHF.

V and J are TRBV3-1 (or the pseudogene TRBV3-2) and TRBJ1-5; no reliable D call. Germline V lookup: CDR1 LGHDT, CDR2 YNNKEL (reference sequence). Trimming took off 0 bases at V and 0 bases at J, with 9 bases between the two ends. The CDR3 contains 16 residues. The CDR3 is CASSQDPQVSNQPQHF. In DNA form, the CDR3 reads TGTGCCAGCAGCCAAGACCCGCAGGTTAGCAATCAGCCCCAGCATTTT.

This chain uses TRBV4-2 with TRBJ2-5; D might be TRBD2 (5 bases). The germline V gene encodes CDR1 LGHNA and CDR2 YNFKEQ. The V and J ends lost 0 bases and 2 bases respectively, with 10 bases between them. CDR3 length equals 15 residues. The CDR3 loop reads CASSQEQLAQETQYF. The DNA of the CDR3 is TGTGCCAGCAGCCAAGAACAGCTAGCTCAAGAGACCCAGTACTTC.

By frequency in the sample, this clone is medium-sized. The chain recombines TRBV7-9 with TRBJ2-5, with 11 bases matching TRBD1. From germline, CDR1 is SEHNR and CDR2 FQNEAQ (reference sequence). V dropped 5 bases and J dropped 4; count of bases not matched to a gene: 3. CDR3 length equals 14 residues. The CDR3 spells CASSQDRGLETQYF. DNA of the CDR3: TGTGCCAGCAGCCAGGACAGGGGGCTAGAGACCCAGTACTTC. Using reference TRBV7-9 and TRBJ2-5 for the parts outside the CDR3, the full variable domain is DTGVSQNPRHKITKRGQNVTFRCDPISEHNRLYWYRQTLGQGPEFLTYFQNEAQLEKSRLLSDRFSAERPKGSFSTLEIQRTEQGDSAMYLCASSQDRGLETQYFGPGTRLLVL.

This clone was found many times. This chain connects TRBV9 to TRBJ1-2; 7 nucleotides agree with TRBD1. Losses at the gene ends were 3 bases for V and 4 bases for J; bases not matched to a gene: 3. Germline lookup yields CDR1 SGDLS and CDR2 YYNGEE. The length of the CDR3 is 13 residues. The CDR3 coding sequence is TGTGCCAGCAGCGCCACAGGGGTCTATGGCTACACCTTC. Amino acid sequence: CASSATGVYGYTF.

CDR3 region: CASSQIGPLKRGANYNEQFF. The CDR3 coding sequence is TGCGCCAGCAGCCAAATTGGGCCCTTAAAGCGGGGGGCTAACTACAATGAGCAGTTCTTC. The rearrangement links TRBV4-3 to TRBJ2-1; 9 bases agree with TRBD2. CDR3 length equals 20 residues. Germline V gives CDR1 LGHNA, CDR2 YSLEER. Unmatched junction bases numbered 17, after V lost 2 bases and J lost 3 bases.

The chain joins TRBV6-5 to TRBJ1-1, with TRBD1 matching 8 bases. Germline CDR1 MNHEY, CDR2 SVGAGI. The CDR3 is made up of 13 amino acids. Germline trimming cut 8 bases from V and 4 bases from J; bases unmatched to any gene: 6. CDR3 residues: CASVGQGGTEAFF. The CDR3 DNA reads TGTGCCAGCGTTGGACAGGGTGGCACTGAAGCTTTCTTT.

The genes are TRBV12-3 or TRBV12-4 and TRBJ1-1; D is perhaps TRBD1 (5 bases). The CDR3 loop spans 13 amino acids. The V and J ends lost 4 bases and 5 bases respectively, with 11 bases between them. Here the CDR3 reads CASSSHGGTEAFF. The CDR3 DNA reads as TGTGCCAGCAGTTCGCACGGGGGGACTGAAGCTTTCTTT.

The gene calls are TRBV9 and TRBJ2-3; 8 nucleotides agree with TRBD1. The germline V gene has CDR1 SGDLS and CDR2 YYNGEE. Trimming at V came to 3 bases and at J to 0 bases, leaving 6 bases not matched to a gene. This CDR3 has 16 residues. The CDR3 bases are TGTGCCAGCAGCGCTGGGACAGGTCTAAGCACAGATACGCAGTATTTT. Amino acids: CASSAGTGLSTDTQYF.

This CDR3 reads CSVGSRIQETQYF. DNA for the CDR3: TGCAGCGTAGGCTCGAGGATACAAGAGACCCAGTACTTC. The V gene is TRBV29-1, the J gene TRBJ2-5; D is undetermined. The germline gives CDR1 SQVTM, CDR2 ANQGSEA. The CDR3 has 13 residues. Between the trimmed V and J ends, which lost 6 bases and 2 bases, there was a span of 13 bases.

This clone appeared a few times. V is TRBV27 and J is TRBJ2-7; TRBD1 aligns across 7 bases. J gave up 6 bases and V 6 bases, and 11 bases lay outside the gene matches. The CDR3 consists of 14 residues. Germline CDR1 and CDR2: MNHEY and SMNVEV (reference sequence). DNA for the CDR3: TGTGCCAGCAGCTCGACCCGACAGGGAACCGAGCAGTACTTC. It specifies CASSSTRQGTEQYF.

The chain combines TRBV29-1 with TRBJ1-3; TRBD1 agrees at 11 bases. The germline gives CDR1 SQVTM, CDR2 ANQGSEA. Trimming at V came to 6 bases and at J to 0 bases, leaving 4 bases not matched to a gene. This CDR3 spans 15 amino acids. CDR3 sequence reads: CSVGTGGSSGNTIYF. CDR3 DNA sequence: TGCAGCGTCGGGACAGGGGGGAGCTCTGGAAACACCATATATTTT.

V is TRBV6-2 or TRBV6-3 and J is TRBJ1-1; 9 positions agree with TRBD1. CDR1 is MNHEY and CDR2 is SVGEGT in the germline V gene. With V trimmed by 4 bases and J by 5 bases, 11 bases remained unmatched. This CDR3 is 16 amino acids long. CDR3 nucleotides: TGTGCCAGCAGTTTACCGACAGGGGGTTATCGTACTGAAGCTTTCTTT. Its translation is CASSLPTGGYRTEAFF.

V and J are TRBV9 and TRBJ1-4; possible D gene TRBD1, 6 bases. Germline V lookup: CDR1 SGDLS, CDR2 YYNGEE. The CDR3 is 13 amino acids. Trimming shortened V by 5 bases and J by 5 bases, and 10 bases separated the two germline ends. CDR3 bases: TGTGCCAGCAGGCGGACAGTAAATGAAAAACTGTTTTTT. Translation: CASRRTVNEKLFF.

The chain uses TRBV4-2 and TRBJ2-3, with 7 bases fitting TRBD2. Germline CDR1 LGHNA, CDR2 YNFKEQ. The junction had 11 bases not matched to a gene; V was cut back by 2 bases and J by 3 bases. This CDR3 is built from 17 residues. In nucleotides, the CDR3 is TGTGCCAGCAGCCAACACCCCCAGCGGGGCCAAACAGATACGCAGTATTTT. It translates to CASSQHPQRGQTDTQYF.

V usage is TRBV27 and J usage is TRBJ1-4, with D maybe TRBD1 (5 bases). V was trimmed by 0 bases and J by 3 bases, leaving 11 bases between them. Germline CDR1 and CDR2: MNHEY and SMNVEV (reference sequence). This CDR3 region has 16 residues. The CDR3 is CASSLSWVGANEKLFF. CDR3 in DNA: TGTGCCAGCAGTTTATCCTGGGTAGGGGCTAATGAAAAACTGTTTTTT. The full variable domain, in which reference TRBV27 and TRBJ1-4 provide the parts outside the CDR3, is EAQVTQNPRYLITVTGKKLTVTCSQNMNHEYMSWYRQDPGLGLRQIYYSMNVEVTDKGDVPEGYKVSRKEKRNFPLILESPSPNQTSLYFCASSLSWVGANEKLFFGSGTQLSVL.

The J gene is TRBJ1-1, the V gene TRBV30; D perhaps matches TRBD1 (5 bases). In germline, CDR1 is GTSNPN, CDR2 SVGIG (reference sequence). V lost 2 bases and J 6 bases, leaving 19 bases between the germline ends. This CDR3 contains 15 residues. This CDR3 reads CAWSTWGGESPEAFF. The CDR3 DNA is TGTGCCTGGAGTACGTGGGGCGGGGAAAGCCCTGAAGCTTTCTTT. The variable domain in full, completed from reference TRBV30 and TRBJ1-1, reads SQTIHQWPATLVQPVGSPLSLECTVEGTSNPNLYWYRQAAGRGLQLLFYSVGIGQISSEVPQNLSASRPQDRQFILSSKKLLLSDSGFYLCAWSTWGGESPEAFFGQGTRLTVV.

The V and J genes are TRBV12-5 and TRBJ2-7, with D possibly being TRBD1 (6 bases). Trimming cost V 5 bases and J 1 base, with 12 bases left between them. This CDR3 has 14 amino acids. Per germline, CDR1 LGHNT and CDR2 FRNRAP. The CDR3 DNA sequence: TGTGCTAGTGGTCCGTACAGGGAATCCTACGAGCAGTACTTC. Translated: CASGPYRESYEQYF. Full variable domain (outside the CDR3, taken from reference TRBV12-5 and TRBJ2-7): DARVTQTPRHKVTEMGQEVTMRCQPILGHNTVFWYRQTMMQGLELLAYFRNRAPLDDSGMPKDRFSAEMPDATLATLKIQPSEPRDSAVYFCASGPYRESYEQYFGPGTRLTVT.

The sample holds one count of this clone. The chain has TRBV11-2 and TRBJ2-3, with 10 positions matching TRBD1. V lost 1 base, J lost 3 bases, and 4 bases stayed unmatched. Germline V gene data show CDR1 as SGHAT and CDR2 as FQNNGV. This CDR3 spans 16 amino acids. The CDR3, as DNA: TGTGCCAGCAGCTTAGGGGTGGACAGGGGGACAGATACGCAGTATTTT. Amino acid sequence: CASSLGVDRGTDTQYF. Using reference TRBV11-2 and TRBJ2-3 for the parts outside the CDR3, the full variable domain is EAGVAQSPRYKIIEKRQSVAFWCNPISGHATLYWYQQILGQGPKLLIQFQNNGVVDDSQLPKDRFSAERLKGVDSTLKIQPAKLEDSAVYLCASSLGVDRGTDTQYFGPGTRLTVL.

The rearrangement links TRBV7-3 to TRBJ1-1; weak D call: TRBD1 (6 bases). Germline V gene lookup returns CDR1 SGHTA and CDR2 FQGTGA. CDR3 length: 15 residues. V was clipped by 4 bases and J by 4 bases, with 16 bases between them. CDR3 in DNA: TGTGCCAGCAGCTCCAAGGGGATGGGGGCCACTGAAGCTTTCTTT. It translates to CASSSKGMGATEAFF.

The chain combines TRBV7-6 with TRBJ2-1; 8 bases agree with TRBD1. The CDR3 spans 16 residues. J was trimmed by 6 bases and V by 5 bases; bases with no gene match: 12. Germline V gene data show CDR1 as SGHVS and CDR2 as FNYEAQ. CDR3 nucleotide sequence: TGTGCCAGCAGCCTATCGACAGGGGTACGGGTCAATGAGCAGTTCTTC. Amino acid sequence: CASSLSTGVRVNEQFF.